These 29 T cell receptor beta chains share one sample of origin, sequenced in a study of blood T cell repertoires in COVID-19. Produced via immunoSEQ multiplex PCR; TCRdb's table is partial and in-frame only. The data contain 220,000 or so clones, approximately 80% of them singletons. Sequenced: peripheral blood. These receptors were obtained from a woman aged 55-75 years who had recovered from COVID-19.

The genes are TRBV5-1 and TRBJ2-5, with a tentative D call TRBD1 (5 bases). Germline V lookup: CDR1 SGHRS, CDR2 YFSETQ. The CDR3 sequence is 14 residues long. V lost 0 bases and J lost 1, with 7 bases in between. CDR3 DNA: TGCGCCAGCAGCTTGGAGGGGTTCCAAGAGACCCAGTACTTC. This translates into CASSLEGFQETQYF. Full variable domain (missing parts from reference TRBV5-1 and TRBJ2-5): KAGVTQTPRYLIKTRGQQVTLSCSPISGHRSVSWYQQTPGQGLQFLFEYFSETQRNKGNFPGRFSGRQFSNSRSEMNVSTLELGDSALYLCASSLEGFQETQYFGPGTRLLVL.

This clone was seen more than once but under ten times. The V call is TRBV18, the J call TRBJ1-1; weak D call: TRBD1 (6 bases). The V end lost 4 bases, the J end lost 4 bases, and 13 bases lay between the germline ends. The CDR3 has 14 residues. From germline, CDR1 is KGHSH and CDR2 LQKENI. CDR3 bases: TGTGCCAGCTCACGTACTGGGGGCATCACTGAAGCTTTCTTT. It specifies CASSRTGGITEAFF.

The rearrangement uses TRBV6-2 or TRBV6-3 and TRBJ1-2; 9 nucleotides match TRBD1. V gave up 5 bases and J gave up 5 bases; unmatched junction bases: 18. Germline V lookup: CDR1 MNHEY, CDR2 SVGEGT. The CDR3 totals 18 residues. The CDR3 loop is CASSENRDRAFPEYGYTF. The CDR3 region has the DNA TGTGCCAGCAGTGAGAACCGGGACAGGGCGTTCCCAGAGTATGGCTACACCTTC.

This clone has a handful of counts. This chain uses TRBV11-2 with TRBJ1-1, with D possibly matching TRBD1 (5 bases). Deletions cut 2 bases from V and 0 bases from J, with 10 bases between. Germline CDR1 and CDR2: SGHAT and FQNNGV. This CDR3 spans 15 amino acids. The CDR3 DNA reads TGTGCCAGCAGCTTATGGGGCAGGCTGAACACTGAAGCTTTCTTT. This gives the protein CASSLWGRLNTEAFF.

V gene TRBV3-1 (or the pseudogene TRBV3-2) combines with J gene TRBJ1-4; TRBD1 is a possible D gene (5 bases). The V gene lost 7 bases and the J gene lost 7 bases, with 13 bases spanning the gap. This CDR3 comprises 13 residues. Germline V gene data show CDR1 as LGHDT and CDR2 as YNNKEL (reference sequence). The CDR3 bases are TGTGCCAGCAAGAGTCCAGGGTTTGAAAAACTGTTTTTT. Protein: CASKSPGFEKLFF.

This clone was counted once. V gene TRBV3-1 (or the pseudogene TRBV3-2) combines with J gene TRBJ1-2; D possibly corresponds to TRBD1 (5 bases). The CDR3 has 14 amino acids. The V end lost 3 bases, the J end lost 7 bases, and 15 bases lay between the germline ends. Per the germline V gene, CDR1 is LGHDT and CDR2 is YNNKEL (reference sequence). Here the CDR3 reads CASSQVGAQGGYTF. Written as DNA, the CDR3 is TGTGCCAGCAGCCAGGTAGGGGCGCAGGGTGGCTACACCTTC.

The chain has TRBV2 and TRBJ1-1; D unclear. Germline lookup yields CDR1 SNHLY and CDR2 FYNNEI. Trimming took off 2 bases at V and 4 bases at J, with 8 bases between the two ends. There are 13 residues in the CDR3. CDR3 in amino acids: CASSERGFTEAFF. For the CDR3, the DNA is TGTGCCAGCAGTGAAAGAGGGTTCACTGAAGCTTTCTTT.

The J gene is TRBJ2-1, the V gene TRBV11-3, with 8 bases that match TRBD2. From germline, CDR1 is SGHNT and CDR2 YENEEA. The ends lost 1 base at V and 6 bases at J; junction bases unmatched: 5. The CDR3 length is 15 residues. The CDR3 DNA is TGTGCCAGCAGCTTAGTTCGGGGGGGTTTCAATGAGCAGTTCTTC. It is translated as CASSLVRGGFNEQFF.

This clone showed up many times. This chain joins TRBV11-3 and TRBJ2-1; 13 nucleotides align to TRBD2. V gave up 5 bases and J gave up 6 bases; unmatched junction bases: 4. Germline lookup yields CDR1 SGHNT and CDR2 YENEEA. The CDR3 contains 15 residues. This chain's CDR3 is CASSKGLAGANEQFF. The CDR3 DNA is TGTGCCAGCAGCAAAGGACTAGCGGGGGCCAATGAGCAGTTCTTC.

The CDR3 spells CASSLMGPYRNTQYF. The CDR3 DNA is TGTGCCAGCAGCTTAATGGGGCCTTATAGGAATACGCAGTATTTT. The V call is TRBV7-2, the J call TRBJ2-3; a possible D gene is TRBD1 (5 bases). Germline lookup yields CDR1 SGHTA and CDR2 FQGNSA. The CDR3 covers 15 residues. V gave up 2 bases and J gave up 7 bases, with 16 bases separating them. Together with reference TRBV7-2 and TRBJ2-3, the CDR3 gives the full variable domain: GAGVSQSPSNKVTEKGKDVELRCDPISGHTALYWYRQSLGQGLEFLIYFQGNSAPDKSGLPSDRFSAERTGGSVSTLTIQRTQQEDSAVYLCASSLMGPYRNTQYFGPGTRLTVL.

J is TRBJ1-1 and V is TRBV5-1; 9 nucleotides line up with TRBD1. J lost 3 bases, V lost 4 bases, and 7 bases had no gene match. In germline, CDR1 is SGHRS, CDR2 YFSETQ. The CDR3 runs 15 residues. The CDR3 region is CASSRLGQGHTEAFF. CDR3 coding DNA: TGCGCCAGCAGCCGATTGGGACAGGGTCACACTGAAGCTTTCTTT.

V gene TRBV5-5 combines with J gene TRBJ2-7, with TRBD1 matching over 10 bases. The V and J ends lost 4 bases and 2 bases, in that order; junction bases with no gene match: 15. CDR3 length: 18 residues. From germline, CDR1 is SGHKS and CDR2 YYEKEE (reference sequence). This CDR3 reads CASSPSTGGAPQTYEQYF. The CDR3 DNA reads TGTGCCAGCAGCCCATCGACAGGGGGCGCCCCTCAGACCTACGAGCAGTACTTC. Full variable domain (missing parts from reference TRBV5-5 and TRBJ2-7): DAGVTQSPTHLIKTRGQQVTLRCSPISGHKSVSWYQQVLGQGPQFIFQYYEKEERGRGNFPDRFSARQFPNYSSELNVNALLLGDSALYLCASSPSTGGAPQTYEQYFGPGTRLTVT.

Points on this clone: This same CDR3 is encoded by further DNA sequences in the sample. CDR3 protein: CASSISVNTEAFF. DNA of the CDR3: TGTGCCAGTAGTATTTCCGTGAACACTGAAGCTTTCTTT. The V call is TRBV19, the J call TRBJ1-1; D uncertain. This CDR3 has 13 residues. CDR1 and CDR2 from the germline V gene are LNHDA and SQIVND (reference sequence). Trimming left V 3 bases short and J 0 bases short, with 5 bases between.

The rearrangement uses TRBV7-2 and TRBJ2-3; 9 nucleotides match TRBD2. The CDR3 loop spans 14 amino acids. Germline assignment: CDR1 SGHTA and CDR2 FQGNSA. J was trimmed by 8 bases and V by 5 bases; bases with no gene match: 8. CDR3 nucleotides: TGTGCCAGCAGCCTCCGCCTAGCGGGGCCTACGCAGTATTTT. This translates into CASSLRLAGPTQYF.

This sequence joins TRBV11-2 and TRBJ1-2, with TRBD1 matching 8 bases. Germline CDR1 and CDR2: SGHAT and FQNNGV. CDR3 length equals 13 residues. J gave up 5 bases and V 5 bases, and 4 bases lay outside the gene matches. The CDR3: CASSRTGQYGYTF. CDR3 nucleotides: TGTGCCAGCAGCAGGACAGGGCAATATGGCTACACCTTC.

The chain links TRBV11-3 to TRBJ1-1; D perhaps matches TRBD1 (6 bases). Trimming removed 0 bases from V and 5 bases from J, with 13 bases in between. Germline CDR1 is SGHNT and CDR2 is YENEEA. The CDR3 runs to 15 residues. DNA of the CDR3: TGTGCCAGCAGCTTAGACTCGGGCAGGGGTACTGAAGCTTTCTTT. Its protein product is CASSLDSGRGTEAFF.

The chain is built from TRBV19 and TRBJ1-5; unclear D gene. Germline values: CDR1 LNHDA, CDR2 SQIVND (reference sequence). V dropped 7 bases and J dropped 1 base, with 8 bases sitting between them. The CDR3 runs to 13 residues. The CDR3 loop is CASTTSSNQPQHF. CDR3 bases: TGTGCCAGTACCACATCAAGCAATCAGCCCCAGCATTTT.

The CDR3 loop is CASSLEGQSNTEAFF. The CDR3 DNA is TGCGCCAGCAGCCTGGAGGGACAGTCGAACACTGAAGCTTTCTTT. The V call is TRBV4-3, the J call TRBJ1-1; TRBD1 matches 7 bases. This CDR3 spans 15 amino acids. Germline CDR1 LGHNA, CDR2 YSLEER. Trimming removed 4 bases from V and 1 base from J; junction bases left unmatched: 6.

At least ten counts were recorded for this clone. The chain is built from TRBV5-1 and TRBJ1-1; no firm D call. The CDR3 is 13 amino acids. The germline V gene encodes CDR1 SGHRS and CDR2 YFSETQ. Trimming stripped 3 bases from V and 6 bases from J, with 12 bases between. CDR3 loop: CASSSWEKAEAFF. DNA for the CDR3: TGCGCCAGCAGCTCCTGGGAGAAGGCTGAAGCTTTCTTT.

The chain carries TRBV19 and TRBJ1-1, with D maybe TRBD1 (5 bases). Trimming took off 7 bases at V and 1 base at J, with 16 bases between the two ends. This CDR3 has 15 residues. Germline V CDR1 and CDR2: LNHDA, SQIVND (reference sequence). The CDR3 is CASTRDSTENTEAFF. DNA for the CDR3: TGTGCCAGTACCCGGGACTCGACAGAGAACACTGAAGCTTTCTTT.

This chain uses TRBV5-6 with TRBJ2-7; 9 bases are shared with TRBD2. CDR1 SGHDT and CDR2 YYEEEE come from the germline V gene. V gave up 1 base and J gave up 5 bases; unmatched junction bases: 7. This CDR3 has 15 residues. CDR3: CASSLYGLANHEQYF. The CDR3 DNA is TGTGCCAGCAGCTTGTATGGACTAGCGAACCACGAGCAGTACTTC.

This rearrangement joins TRBV7-9 to TRBJ2-4; 7 positions match TRBD1. The CDR3 is 16 residues long. CDR1 and CDR2 from the germline V gene are SEHNR and FQNEAQ (reference sequence). The ends lost 5 bases at V and 0 bases at J; junction bases unmatched: 7. The CDR3 spells CASSRGQLGAKNIQYF. CDR3 nucleotides: TGTGCCAGCAGCAGGGGACAGCTTGGAGCCAAAAACATTCAGTACTTC. Together with reference TRBV7-9 and TRBJ2-4, the CDR3 gives the full variable domain: DTGVSQNPRHKITKRGQNVTFRCDPISEHNRLYWYRQTLGQGPEFLTYFQNEAQLEKSRLLSDRFSAERPKGSFSTLEIQRTEQGDSAMYLCASSRGQLGAKNIQYFGAGTRLSVL.

There are a few counts of this clone. This chain joins TRBV5-6 and TRBJ2-7; 7 nucleotides align to TRBD2. Unmatched junction bases numbered 5, after V lost 2 bases and J lost 3 bases. Looked up from germline, CDR1 is SGHDT and CDR2 is YYEEEE. The CDR3 extends over 14 amino acids. The CDR3 reads CASSFSGVSYEQYF. CDR3 nucleotides: TGTGCCAGCAGCTTCAGCGGGGTCAGCTACGAGCAGTACTTC.

As DNA, the CDR3 is TGTGCCAGTATAGACAAGCCAGGCTCTGGGGCCAACGTCCTGACTTTC. It yields the protein CASIDKPGSGANVLTF. This chain uses TRBV19 with TRBJ2-6; D uncertain. The CDR3 totals 16 residues. Trimming pared 7 bases from V and 0 bases from J, leaving 13 bases between. CDR1 and CDR2 (germline): LNHDA, SQIVND (reference sequence).

This clone is a singleton in its sample. V and J are TRBV7-3 and TRBJ2-3; D is ambiguous. Trimming took 5 bases from V and 3 from J, leaving 9 bases between them. The CDR3 has 13 residues. The germline gives CDR1 SGHTA, CDR2 FQGTGA. The chain's CDR3 is CASSLPNTDTQYF. In DNA form, the CDR3 reads TGTGCCAGCAGCCTCCCTAATACAGATACGCAGTATTTT.

The chain links TRBV9 to TRBJ2-1, with 8 bases aligning to TRBD2. The CDR3 runs 16 residues. CDR1 and CDR2 from the germline V gene are SGDLS and YYNGEE. The J segment lost 2 bases and the V segment lost 2 bases, leaving 6 bases of the junction unmatched. The CDR3 DNA reads as TGTGCCAGCAGCGTCAACCGGGGGGGCACCTACAATGAGCAGTTCTTC. This sequence encodes CASSVNRGGTYNEQFF.

This CDR3 is CASSQSGGRTYGYTF. The CDR3 DNA reads TGCGCCAGCAGTCAATCGGGGGGACGGACTTATGGCTACACCTTC. V and J are TRBV23-1 and TRBJ1-2; D may be TRBD1 (5 bases). TRBV23-1 is an ORF for which the function is uncertain. CDR3 length: 15 residues. Deletions cut 0 bases from V and 5 bases from J, with 13 bases between.

The CDR3 region has the DNA TGTGCCAGCAATAGGGGAAGTGTGGCAGATACGCAGTATTTT. It encodes CASNRGSVADTQYF. The chain employs TRBV6-5 and TRBJ2-3; D is perhaps TRBD1 (5 bases). Between the trimmed V and J ends, which lost 7 bases and 4 bases, there was a span of 15 bases. Germline CDR1 is MNHEY and CDR2 is SVGAGI. This CDR3 has 14 amino acids.

The J gene is TRBJ2-3, the V gene TRBV10-3; TRBD1 might be the D (5 bases). CDR3 length: 13 residues. Germline V gives CDR1 ENHRY, CDR2 SYGVKD. Trimming stripped 6 bases from V and 7 bases from J, with 14 bases between. The CDR3 here is CAISQGGLYTQYF. The CDR3 nucleotides read TGTGCCATCAGCCAGGGTGGGCTGTATACGCAGTATTTT.